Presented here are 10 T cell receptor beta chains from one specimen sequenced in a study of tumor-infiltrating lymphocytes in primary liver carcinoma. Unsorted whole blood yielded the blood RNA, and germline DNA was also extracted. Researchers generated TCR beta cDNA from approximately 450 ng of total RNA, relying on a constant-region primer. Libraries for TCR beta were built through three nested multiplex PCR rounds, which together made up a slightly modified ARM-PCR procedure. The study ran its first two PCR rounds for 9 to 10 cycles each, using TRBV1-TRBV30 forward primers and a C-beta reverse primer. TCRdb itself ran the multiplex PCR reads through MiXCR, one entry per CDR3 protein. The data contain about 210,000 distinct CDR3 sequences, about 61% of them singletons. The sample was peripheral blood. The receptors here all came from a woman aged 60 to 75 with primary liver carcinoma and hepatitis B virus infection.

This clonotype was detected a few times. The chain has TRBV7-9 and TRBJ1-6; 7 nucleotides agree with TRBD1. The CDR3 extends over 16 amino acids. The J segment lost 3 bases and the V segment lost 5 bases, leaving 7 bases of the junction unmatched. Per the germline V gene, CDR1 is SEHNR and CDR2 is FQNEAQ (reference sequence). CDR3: CASSERDSNYNSPLHF. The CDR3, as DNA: TGTGCCAGCAGCGAACGGGACAGTAACTATAATTCACCCCTCCACTTT.

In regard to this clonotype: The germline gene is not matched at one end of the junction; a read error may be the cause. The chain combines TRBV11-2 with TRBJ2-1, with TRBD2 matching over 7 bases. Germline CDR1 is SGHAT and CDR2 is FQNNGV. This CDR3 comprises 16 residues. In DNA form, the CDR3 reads TGTGCCAGCAGCCCCGTTAGGGCTAGCGGTTACAATGAGCAGTCCTTT. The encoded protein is CASSPVRASGYNEQSF.

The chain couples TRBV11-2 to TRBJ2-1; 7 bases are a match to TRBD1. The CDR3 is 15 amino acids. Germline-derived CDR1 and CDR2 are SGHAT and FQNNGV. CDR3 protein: CTMRRQGPSYNEQFF. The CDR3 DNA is TGTACCATGAGGCGACAGGGACCCTCCTACAATGAGCAGTTCTTC.

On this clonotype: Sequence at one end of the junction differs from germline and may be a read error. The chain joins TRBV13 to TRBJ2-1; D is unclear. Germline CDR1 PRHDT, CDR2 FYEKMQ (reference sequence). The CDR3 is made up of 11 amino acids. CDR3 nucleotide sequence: TGTGCCAGCACCCAAAGGAATGAGCACTTCTTC. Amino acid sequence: CASTQRNEHFF.

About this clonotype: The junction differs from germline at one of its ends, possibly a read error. CDR3 residues: CATTILALTGELFF. The CDR3 coding sequence is TGTGCCACTACCATACTAGCGCTCACCGGGGAGTTGTTTTTT. The rearrangement links TRBV11-2 to TRBJ2-2, with 7 bases fitting TRBD2. The germline V gene encodes CDR1 SGHAT and CDR2 FQNNGV. This CDR3 spans 14 amino acids.

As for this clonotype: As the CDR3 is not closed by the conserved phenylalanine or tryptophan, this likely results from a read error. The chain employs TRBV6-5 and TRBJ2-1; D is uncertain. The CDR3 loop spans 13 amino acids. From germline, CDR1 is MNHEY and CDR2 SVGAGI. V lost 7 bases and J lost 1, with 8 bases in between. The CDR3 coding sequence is TGTGCCAGCATGGAACTATCCTACAATGAGCAGTTCCTC. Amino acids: CASMELSYNEQFL.

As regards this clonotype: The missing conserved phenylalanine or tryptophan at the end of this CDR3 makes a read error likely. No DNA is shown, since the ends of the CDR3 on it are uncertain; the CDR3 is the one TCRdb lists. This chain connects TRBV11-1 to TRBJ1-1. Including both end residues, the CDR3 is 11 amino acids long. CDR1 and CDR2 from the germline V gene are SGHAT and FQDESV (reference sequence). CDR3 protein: CASSLGRAEAS.

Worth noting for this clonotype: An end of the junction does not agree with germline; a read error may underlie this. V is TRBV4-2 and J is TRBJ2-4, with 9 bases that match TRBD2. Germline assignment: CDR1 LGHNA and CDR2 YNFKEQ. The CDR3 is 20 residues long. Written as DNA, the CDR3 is TGTACCAGCAGCCAAGAGTCACCTAGCGGGACGGTAGGGCCAGGAAGCATTCAGTACTTC. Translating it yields CTSSQESPSGTVGPGSIQYF.

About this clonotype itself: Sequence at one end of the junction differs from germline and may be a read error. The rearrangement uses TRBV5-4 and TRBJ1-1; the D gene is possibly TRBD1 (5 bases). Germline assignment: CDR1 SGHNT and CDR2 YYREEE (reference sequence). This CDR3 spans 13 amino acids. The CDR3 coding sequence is TGTGCCATCAGCTTGGCCACAGGCACTGAAGCTTTCTTT. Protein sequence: CAISLATGTEAFF.

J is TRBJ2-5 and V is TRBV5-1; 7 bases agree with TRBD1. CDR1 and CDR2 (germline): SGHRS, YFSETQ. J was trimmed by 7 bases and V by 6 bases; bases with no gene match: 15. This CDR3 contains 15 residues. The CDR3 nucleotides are TGCGCCAGCAACAATCGGACAGGCGGTACAGGGACCCAGTACTTC. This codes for CASNNRTGGTGTQYF.